The subject of this entry is one T cell receptor beta chain. The antigen is not known. This sample was taken from a study of identical twins. Study-wide points: When twins shared out-of-frame alpha sequences, those sequences had excess low generation probability. Twin sharing of out-of-frame TCR alpha was underestimated by models in monozygotic pairs.

MiXCR was run by TCRdb on the 5' RACE reads, yielding one entry per CDR3 protein. The sample holds about 520,000 distinct CDR3 sequences, about 20% seen once. In addition, the sample was reused for a study of T cells expressing NK-cell markers.

Sequenced material: CD4+ T cells sorted from blood. The source is a young woman in good health.

CDR3 coding DNA: TGTGCCAGCACTTTTACGGGGGGCACAGATACGCAGTATTTT. It yields the protein CASTFTGGTDTQYF. This chain links TRBV7-9 with TRBJ2-3, with D possibly being TRBD2 (6 bases). The CDR3 runs 14 residues. Trimming stripped 7 bases from V and 1 base from J, with 12 bases between. Germline-derived CDR1 and CDR2 are SEHNR and FQNEAQ (reference sequence).